This T cell receptor (beta chain) was observed in a study of T cells in Graves' hyperthyroidism and ophthalmopathy. Subjects with ophthalmopathy showed a Clinical Activity Score no lower than 3, a NOSPECS grade no lower than 4, and a duration shorter than 3 months. Exclusion followed for patients with uncontrolled infection, other autoimmune disease, pregnancy or lactation. PBMCs stemmed from less than 13 ml fresh peripheral blood. General study points: Expanded thyroid clonotypes (above 0.001) were mostly also found in blood.

Template material for amplifying TCR beta CDR3 regions consisted of RNA transcripts. The TCR CDR3 first-round RT-PCR relied on the HTBI primer set. TCRdb processed the multiplex PCR reads anew with MiXCR; each CDR3 protein has one entry. The sample records fewer than 450,000 distinct CDR3 sequences, under 20% being singletons. This clonotype was picked up many times. Antigen specificity is unknown. CDR3 size: 11 residues. V lost 7 bases and J 4 bases, leaving 7 bases between the germline ends. This TCR came from a man aged 18-30 years with Graves' ophthalmopathy. The sequenced sample was blood. V gene TRBV12-3 or TRBV12-4 combines with J gene TRBJ1-2; D gene uncertain. Here the CDR3 reads CASIAGYGYTF. The CDR3 DNA reads as TGTGCCAGCATCGCGGGCTATGGCTACACCTTC.